These 22 T cell receptor beta chains came from one sample sequenced in a study of cytomegalovirus exposure and HLA in healthy donors. Amplification used 60 Vbeta primers and 13 Jbeta primers. Sequencing used immunoSEQ multiplex PCR; TCRdb keeps in-frame clones, though not all of them. The table records 100,000 to 150,000 clones, approximately 82% of them present only once. Sequenced material: PBMCs. The source is a boy between 2 and 10 years old in good health and CMV-seronegative.

This chain uses TRBV7-3 with TRBJ1-1; 9 positions match TRBD1. Germline lookup yields CDR1 SGHTA and CDR2 FQGTGA. V shed 5 bases, J shed 6 bases, and the junction held 7 bases outside the gene matches. The CDR3 covers 14 residues. CDR3: CASSTGGAGSEAFF. For the CDR3, the DNA is TGTGCCAGCAGCACAGGGGGCGCAGGGTCTGAAGCTTTCTTT.

This rearrangement joins TRBV30 to TRBJ1-2; no clear D. Trimming stripped 0 bases from V and 5 bases from J, with 16 bases between. CDR1 GTSNPN and CDR2 SVGIG come from the germline V gene (reference sequence). This CDR3 contains 15 residues. The CDR3 nucleotides read TGTGCCTGGAGTGTACCAGCGGGAGAAGTTTATGGCTACACCTTC. Its protein product is CAWSVPAGEVYGYTF.

The CDR3 sequence is CASSSGTGAYNEQFF. CDR3 DNA sequence: TGTGCCAGCAGCTCCGGGACAGGGGCCTACAATGAGCAGTTCTTC. V usage is TRBV11-2 and J usage is TRBJ2-1; 10 bases are shared with TRBD1. V trimming: 4 bases; J trimming: 2 bases; junction bases outside the gene matches: 2. Germline V gene sequence: CDR1 SGHAT, CDR2 FQNNGV. The CDR3 sequence is 15 residues long. Using reference TRBV11-2 and TRBJ2-1 for the parts outside the CDR3, the full variable domain is EAGVAQSPRYKIIEKRQSVAFWCNPISGHATLYWYQQILGQGPKLLIQFQNNGVVDDSQLPKDRFSAERLKGVDSTLKIQPAKLEDSAVYLCASSSGTGAYNEQFFGPGTRLTVL.

The chain employs TRBV5-1 and TRBJ2-1, with D maybe TRBD2 (6 bases). Trimming cost V 1 base and J 4 bases, with 12 bases left between them. CDR3 length equals 15 residues. Per the germline V gene, CDR1 is SGHRS and CDR2 is YFSETQ. CDR3 nucleotides: TGCGCCAGCAGCTTGCACACGGGAGAGTACAATGAGCAGTTCTTC. Translation gives CASSLHTGEYNEQFF. The full variable domain, completed using reference TRBV5-1 and TRBJ2-1, is KAGVTQTPRYLIKTRGQQVTLSCSPISGHRSVSWYQQTPGQGLQFLFEYFSETQRNKGNFPGRFSGRQFSNSRSEMNVSTLELGDSALYLCASSLHTGEYNEQFFGPGTRLTVL.

This chain links TRBV19 with TRBJ1-1, with D tentatively TRBD1 (5 bases). Trimming removed 3 bases from V and 7 bases from J, with 24 bases in between. The CDR3 runs to 17 residues. Germline V gene lookup returns CDR1 LNHDA and CDR2 SQIVND (reference sequence). The CDR3 bases are TGTGCCAGTAGTATCCAAATCGCAGGGCTTCGGGGGGATGAAGCTTTCTTT. Translated, it gives CASSIQIAGLRGDEAFF.

Concerning this clone: Its ends do not fully match the called genes, so a read error is possible. CDR3 sequence: CAGSSGHPGGADTQYF. DNA of the CDR3: TGTGCCGGCAGCTCGGGACACCCCGGGGGGGCAGATACGCAGTATTTT. The gene calls are TRBV6-4 and TRBJ2-3; 8 bases agree with TRBD2. Germline CDR1 and CDR2: MRHNA and SNTAGT. The CDR3 length is 16 residues.

The chain links TRBV19 to TRBJ2-2; 14 nucleotides match TRBD2. The germline V gene encodes CDR1 LNHDA and CDR2 SQIVND (reference sequence). V dropped 4 bases and J dropped 2; count of bases not matched to a gene: 3. The CDR3 has 17 amino acids. The DNA of the CDR3 is TGTGCCAGTAGTACGGGACTAGCGGGGGCAAACACCGGGGAGCTGTTTTTT. The encoded protein is CASSTGLAGANTGELFF.

The rearrangement joins TRBV27 to TRBJ1-5; D remains unclear. The germline gives CDR1 MNHEY, CDR2 SMNVEV (reference sequence). The V and J ends lost 1 base and 7 bases respectively, with 11 bases between them. CDR3 length equals 14 residues. Written as DNA, the CDR3 is TGTGCCAGCAGTTTATTCTGGGAGAACCAGCCCCAGCATTTT. Protein: CASSLFWENQPQHF.

V is TRBV7-8 and J is TRBJ2-7, with 10 bases identical to TRBD2. Germline lookup yields CDR1 SGHVS and CDR2 FQNEAQ. V shed 5 bases and J 3 bases; nucleotides not matched to a gene: 4. This CDR3 region has 14 residues. The chain's CDR3 is CASSTSGANYEQYV. CDR3 DNA sequence: TGTGCCAGCAGCACTAGCGGGGCAAACTACGAGCAGTACGTC.

This clone came up once. The chain couples TRBV6-6 to TRBJ2-1, with D possibly matching TRBD1 (5 bases). The CDR3 loop spans 14 amino acids. V lost 9 bases and J lost 2, with 14 bases in between. Germline assignment: CDR1 MNHNY and CDR2 SVGAGI (reference sequence). In nucleotides, the CDR3 is TGTGCCAGTTCCAGGGTTAACCCCTACAATGAGCAGTTCTTC. This gives the protein CASSRVNPYNEQFF.

The chain carries TRBV7-8 and TRBJ1-4; 9 bases line up with TRBD1. Germline lookup yields CDR1 SGHVS and CDR2 FQNEAQ. Trimming at V came to 6 bases and at J to 8 bases, leaving 10 bases not matched to a gene. The length of the CDR3 is 15 residues. The CDR3 nucleotides read TGTGCCAGCAGTCCCCTGGGACAGGGAGTCGAAAAACTGTTTTTT. This translates into CASSPLGQGVEKLFF.

The V call is TRBV27, the J call TRBJ1-1; 7 bases line up with TRBD1. Germline V gene lookup returns CDR1 MNHEY and CDR2 SMNVEV (reference sequence). CDR3 length: 13 amino acids. Trimming at V came to 1 base and at J to 5 bases, leaving 1 base not matched to a gene. The CDR3 loop is CASSLLTGTEAFF. CDR3 DNA: TGTGCCAGCAGTTTATTGACAGGGACTGAAGCTTTCTTT.

The chain carries TRBV18 and TRBJ2-7; 7 bases match TRBD1. The V segment lost 5 bases and the J segment 2 bases; nucleotides outside the gene matches: 6. The germline CDR1 and CDR2 sequences are KGHSH and LQKENI. The CDR3 loop spans 14 amino acids. The CDR3 loop is CASSTGQAAYEQYF. CDR3 in DNA: TGTGCCAGCTCAACCGGACAGGCCGCCTACGAGCAGTACTTC.

V gene TRBV9 combines with J gene TRBJ2-3; possibly TRBD2 for D (6 bases). The CDR3 consists of 14 residues. With 3 bases removed from V and 0 bases from J, the gap between germline ends came to 8 bases. The germline V gene has CDR1 SGDLS and CDR2 YYNGEE. The CDR3 is CASSAGLSTDTQYF. The CDR3 DNA sequence: TGTGCCAGCAGCGCGGGACTTAGCACAGATACGCAGTATTTT.

The table lists this clone with many counts. This chain joins TRBV30 and TRBJ1-5, with 8 nucleotides matching TRBD1. V was clipped by 5 bases and J by 2 bases; unmatched bases: 5. This CDR3 has 14 amino acids. Germline-derived CDR1 and CDR2 are GTSNPN and SVGIG (reference sequence). The CDR3 reads CAWGTGFGNQPQHF. The CDR3 bases are TGTGCCTGGGGGACAGGCTTTGGCAATCAGCCCCAGCATTTT.

Concerning this clone: Germline and junction disagree at one end, which may indicate a read error. The chain uses TRBV4-2 and TRBJ1-6, with D unclear. Germline CDR1 is LGHNA and CDR2 is YNFKEQ. The CDR3 runs 14 residues. The CDR3 loop reads CASSQESFNSPLHF. The DNA of the CDR3 is TGTGCCAGCAGCCAAGAATCCTTTAATTCACCCCTCCACTTT.

The J gene is TRBJ2-7, the V gene TRBV6-5, with D possibly TRBD2 on 6 matching bases. The germline V gene has CDR1 MNHEY and CDR2 SVGAGI. The CDR3 runs 14 residues. V was trimmed by 6 bases and J by 9 bases, leaving 21 bases between them. CDR3 residues: CASSPVGLTLGQYF. The CDR3 DNA reads TGTGCCAGCAGCCCCGTGGGACTTACCCTCGGGCAGTACTTC.

The chain joins TRBV7-3 to TRBJ2-1; 7 bases agree with TRBD2. Germline V lookup: CDR1 SGHTA, CDR2 FQGTGA. The CDR3 totals 13 residues. Trimming cost V 4 bases and J 3 bases; bases outside gene matches: 0. CDR3 in amino acids: CASSWGGYNEQFF. The CDR3 DNA is TGTGCCAGCAGCTGGGGGGGCTACAATGAGCAGTTCTTC.

The rearrangement joins TRBV6-5 to TRBJ2-1; D may be TRBD2 (6 bases). Germline V gene sequence: CDR1 MNHEY, CDR2 SVGAGI. Trimming shortened V by 0 bases and J by 8 bases, and 17 bases separated the two germline ends. The CDR3 length is 16 residues. For the CDR3, the DNA is TGTGCCAGCAGTTACTCGCGGCGGGACCTTAGTGATGAGCAGTTCTTC. Amino acids: CASSYSRRDLSDEQFF.

This clone came up a few times. The chain carries TRBV5-1 and TRBJ2-1; 9 bases match TRBD2. Germline lookup yields CDR1 SGHRS and CDR2 YFSETQ. CDR3 size: 15 residues. V trimming: 1 base; J trimming: 6 bases; junction bases outside the gene matches: 5. The DNA for the CDR3 is TGCGCCAGCAGCTTGCCGGGGACTAGCATCAATGAGCAGTTCTTC. Its translation is CASSLPGTSINEQFF.

The chain joins TRBV7-2 to TRBJ2-7; 9 nucleotides match TRBD1. Trimming at V came to 2 bases and at J to 1 base, leaving 15 bases not matched to a gene. The CDR3 sequence is 19 residues long. Germline-derived CDR1 and CDR2 are SGHTA and FQGNSA. As DNA, the CDR3 is TGTGCCAGCAGCTTAAGCAAGGGAGGGACAGGGAGGAGATCCTACGAGCAGTACTTC. It translates to CASSLSKGGTGRRSYEQYF.

The chain uses TRBV9 and TRBJ1-1; the match to TRBD1 covers 9 bases. J lost 3 bases, V lost 0 bases, and 9 bases had no gene match. Germline values: CDR1 SGDLS, CDR2 YYNGEE. The CDR3 consists of 17 residues. The CDR3 is CASSVVAGQGLDTEAFF. The CDR3 nucleotides are TGTGCCAGCAGCGTAGTAGCCGGACAGGGGCTGGACACTGAAGCTTTCTTT.